This TCR beta chain was observed in a study of T cell repertoires in cytomegalovirus infection. From the reads, TCRdb called clonotypes with MiXCR, one entry per CDR3 protein. Of roughly 800,000 distinct CDR3 sequences in the sample, 29% were seen once. About this clonotype itself: Antigen unknown.

The sequence derives from a human donor in good health (CMV status not recorded). Some clones in this sample may be carry-over from other donors' samples. This material consisted of cultured CD8+ T cells from PBMCs, taken from culture after CMV antigen stimulation.

The CDR3 nucleotides are TGTGCCAGCAGCTTAGTCGTAAGCGGGGCAGGCAATGAGCAGTTCTTC. Its protein product is CASSLVVSGAGNEQFF. The chain links TRBV7-8 to TRBJ2-1; 7 nucleotides agree with TRBD2. This CDR3 comprises 16 residues. Germline V gene lookup returns CDR1 SGHVS and CDR2 FQNEAQ. The ends lost 1 base at V and 6 bases at J; junction bases unmatched: 9.